The 17 T cell receptor beta chains reported below all come from one sample, sequenced in a study of blood T cell repertoires in COVID-19. Sequencing used immunoSEQ multiplex PCR; TCRdb keeps in-frame clones, though not all of them. The sample lists fewer than 500,000 clones; 70% to 90% were seen once. Sequencing input: peripheral blood. Receptors were obtained from a man aged 18 to 29 with COVID-19, enrolled during active disease.

This chain uses TRBV4-1 with TRBJ2-1; TRBD1 matches 7 bases. This CDR3 contains 17 residues. Trimming at V came to 0 bases and at J to 10 bases, leaving 15 bases not matched to a gene. From germline, CDR1 is MGHRA and CDR2 YSYEKL. The CDR3 sequence is CASSQDNLWDRVREQFF. In DNA, the CDR3 is TGCGCCAGCAGCCAAGATAATCTATGGGACAGAGTCCGGGAGCAGTTCTTC.

The chain recombines TRBV30 with TRBJ1-2, with a tentative D call TRBD1 (6 bases). CDR3 size: 15 residues. Germline CDR1 and CDR2: GTSNPN and SVGIG (reference sequence). The germline V and J ends were trimmed by 3 bases and 3 bases, with 17 bases remaining between them. CDR3 sequence reads: CAWRETGTIDYGYTF. In DNA, the CDR3 is TGTGCCTGGAGGGAAACAGGGACTATTGACTATGGCTACACCTTC.

The chain employs TRBV6-1 and TRBJ2-6; D not certain. The V end was cut by 2 bases, the J end by 0 bases, with 11 bases between. In germline, CDR1 is MNHNS, CDR2 SASEGT. This CDR3 contains 17 residues. This CDR3 reads CASSEIVQYSGANVLTF. The CDR3 DNA reads TGTGCCAGCAGTGAAATTGTACAGTACTCTGGGGCCAACGTCCTGACTTTC.

The chain joins TRBV30 to TRBJ2-1; D not resolved. The CDR3 length is 12 residues. Trimming removed 2 bases at V and 5 bases at J, with 7 bases between. Per germline, CDR1 GTSNPN and CDR2 SVGIG (reference sequence). CDR3 protein: CAWSLDHNEQFF. In DNA, the CDR3 is TGTGCCTGGAGTCTAGACCACAATGAGCAGTTCTTC.

The genes are TRBV21-1 and TRBJ2-7; the D call in the table, TRBD2, was not verified against the DNA. TRBV21-1 has pseudogene status. The length of the CDR3 is 15 residues. The CDR3 is CASPLAGGLPYEQYF. CDR3 coding DNA: TGTGCCAGCCCCCTAGCGGGAGGTCTACCCTACGAGCAGTACTTC.

The sample holds one count of this clone. The chain has TRBV10-2 and TRBJ2-5; D might be TRBD2 (5 bases). CDR3 length: 12 residues. The V and J ends lost 6 bases and 6 bases respectively, with 11 bases between them. Germline loops: CDR1 WSHSY, CDR2 SAAADI. As DNA, the CDR3 is TGCGCCAGCAGAGACGGGGTTAAGACCCAGTACTTC. Protein: CASRDGVKTQYF.

V and J are TRBV5-4 and TRBJ2-7; 7 bases agree with TRBD2. This CDR3 is 14 amino acids long. V lost 2 bases to trimming and J lost 3 bases; unmatched junction nucleotides: 5. Germline CDR1 SGHNT, CDR2 YYREEE (reference sequence). The CDR3 reads CASSLGGSLYEQYF. CDR3 in DNA: TGTGCCAGCAGCTTAGGCGGGAGCCTCTACGAGCAGTACTTC.

The chain recombines TRBV10-1 with TRBJ2-1, with a weak D call TRBD2 (5 bases). This CDR3 is 15 amino acids long. CDR1 WNHNN and CDR2 SYGVQD come from the germline V gene (reference sequence). Trimming pared 1 base from V and 2 bases from J, leaving 9 bases between. The CDR3 loop is CASSELSGTYNEQFF. CDR3 bases: TGCGCCAGCAGTGAGTTATCGGGAACCTACAATGAGCAGTTCTTC.

The chain uses TRBV18 and TRBJ2-7; possible D gene TRBD1, 6 bases. The germline gives CDR1 KGHSH, CDR2 LQKENI. This CDR3 is 13 amino acids long. Trimming removed 2 bases from V and 5 bases from J, with 10 bases in between. CDR3 protein: CASSPMNRDEQYF. CDR3 DNA sequence: TGTGCCAGCTCACCAATGAACAGGGACGAGCAGTACTTC. Variable domain in full (rest from reference TRBV18 and TRBJ2-7): NAGVMQNPRHLVRRRGQEARLRCSPMKGHSHVYWYRQLPEEGLKFMVYLQKENIIDESGMPKERFSAEFPKEGPSILRIQQVVRGDSAAYFCASSPMNRDEQYFGPGTRLTVT.

The rearrangement uses TRBV3-1 (or the pseudogene TRBV3-2) and TRBJ1-2, with 7 positions matching TRBD1. The germline CDR1 and CDR2 sequences are LGHDT and YNNKEL (reference sequence). J lost 5 bases, V lost 1 base, and 4 bases had no gene match. CDR3 length equals 14 residues. The CDR3 spells CASSQGGQLYGYTF. CDR3 bases: TGTGCCAGCAGCCAAGGGGGACAGTTGTATGGCTACACCTTC.

The chain joins TRBV23-1 to TRBJ2-5; weak D call: TRBD1 (6 bases). TRBV23-1 is an ORF, and what it does is uncertain. The CDR3 sequence is 15 residues long. V was cut by 7 bases and J by 0 bases, with 15 bases left in between. The CDR3 DNA reads as TGCGCCAGCACTCACACCCACAGGGACCAAGAGACCCAGTACTTC. This codes for CASTHTHRDQETQYF.

This chain joins TRBV7-8 and TRBJ2-2, with D unclear. Trimming left V 3 bases short and J 7 bases short, with 12 bases between. This CDR3 region has 14 residues. The germline gives CDR1 SGHVS, CDR2 FQNEAQ. The CDR3 sequence is CASSFRSIDGELFF. The CDR3 bases are TGTGCCAGCAGCTTCAGGTCGATCGACGGGGAGCTGTTTTTT.

The chain uses TRBV4-1 and TRBJ1-2, with D possibly matching TRBD1 (6 bases). V was shortened by 6 bases and J by 2 bases, with 19 bases between the two germline ends. CDR1 is MGHRA, CDR2 YSYEKL, per germline. This CDR3 has 16 residues. CDR3 sequence reads: CASRRSEGGRNYGYTF. The CDR3 DNA reads as TGCGCCAGCAGAAGGAGTGAAGGGGGAAGGAACTATGGCTACACCTTC.

The CDR3 here is CASSRTSGGRPSNEQFF. The CDR3 bases are TGCGCCAGCAGCAGGACTAGCGGGGGGCGCCCGTCAAATGAGCAGTTCTTC. This sequence joins TRBV5-1 and TRBJ2-1, with 14 positions matching TRBD2. CDR3 length equals 17 residues. The V gene end was trimmed by 4 bases and the J gene end by 7 bases; junction bases not matched to a gene: 10. From germline, CDR1 is SGHRS and CDR2 YFSETQ.

The rearrangement joins TRBV24-1 to TRBJ2-2; tentatively, D is TRBD2 (6 bases). The germline gives CDR1 KGHDR, CDR2 SFDVKD. V was pared by 1 base and J by 5 bases, with 13 bases between. The CDR3 runs to 16 residues. This CDR3 is CATSDFPGVGTGELFF. CDR3 DNA sequence: TGTGCCACCAGTGATTTCCCGGGAGTTGGGACCGGGGAGCTGTTTTTT.

This clone has a single count. This chain links TRBV4-2 with TRBJ2-7; D is undetermined. Germline V gives CDR1 LGHNA, CDR2 YNFKEQ. There are 13 residues in the CDR3. V lost 1 base and J 3 bases, leaving 7 bases between the germline ends. Written as DNA, the CDR3 is TGTGCCAGCAGCCAAGCAGAGGTCTACGAGCAGTACTTC. Translation gives CASSQAEVYEQYF.

The V call is TRBV4-1, the J call TRBJ2-3; 13 bases line up with TRBD2. Germline-derived CDR1 and CDR2 are MGHRA and YSYEKL. This CDR3 region has 18 residues. J gave up 0 bases and V 4 bases, and 7 bases lay outside the gene matches. CDR3 nucleotide sequence: TGCGCCAGCAGCCGAAGACTAGCGGGGGGAACTAGCACAGATACGCAGTATTTT. The encoded protein is CASSRRLAGGTSTDTQYF.